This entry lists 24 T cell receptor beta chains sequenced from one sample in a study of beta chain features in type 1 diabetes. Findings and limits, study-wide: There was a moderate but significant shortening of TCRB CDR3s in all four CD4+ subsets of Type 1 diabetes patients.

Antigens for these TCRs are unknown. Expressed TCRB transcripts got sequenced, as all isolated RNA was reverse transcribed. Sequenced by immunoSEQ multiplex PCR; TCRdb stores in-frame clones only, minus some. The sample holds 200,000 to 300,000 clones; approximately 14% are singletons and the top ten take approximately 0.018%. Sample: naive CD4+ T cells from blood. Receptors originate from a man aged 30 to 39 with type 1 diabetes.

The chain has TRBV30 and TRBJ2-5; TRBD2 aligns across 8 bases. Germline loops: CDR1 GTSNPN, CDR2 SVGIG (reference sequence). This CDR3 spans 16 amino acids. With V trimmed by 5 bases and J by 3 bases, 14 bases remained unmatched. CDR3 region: CAWAGWGSGAEETQYF. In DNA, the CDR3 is TGTGCCTGGGCAGGATGGGGTAGCGGGGCAGAAGAGACCCAGTACTTC.

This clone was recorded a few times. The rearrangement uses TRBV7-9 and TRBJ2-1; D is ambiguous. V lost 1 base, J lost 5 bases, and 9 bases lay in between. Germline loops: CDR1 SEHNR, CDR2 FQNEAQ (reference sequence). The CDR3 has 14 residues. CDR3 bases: TGTGCCAGCAGCTTAGTAGTCACCGACAATGAGCAGTTCTTC. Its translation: CASSLVVTDNEQFF. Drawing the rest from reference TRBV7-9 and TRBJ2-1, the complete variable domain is DTGVSQNPRHKITKRGQNVTFRCDPISEHNRLYWYRQTLGQGPEFLTYFQNEAQLEKSRLLSDRFSAERPKGSFSTLEIQRTEQGDSAMYLCASSLVVTDNEQFFGPGTRLTVL.

CDR3 loop: CASSLDGRDAFF. CDR3 DNA sequence: TGTGCCAGCAGTTTGGACGGGCGGGACGCTTTCTTT. This chain connects TRBV6-6 to TRBJ1-1, with D possibly matching TRBD1 (5 bases). Germline V gene data show CDR1 as MNHNY and CDR2 as SVGAGI (reference sequence). CDR3 length equals 12 residues. V dropped 4 bases and J dropped 11 bases, with 14 bases sitting between them.

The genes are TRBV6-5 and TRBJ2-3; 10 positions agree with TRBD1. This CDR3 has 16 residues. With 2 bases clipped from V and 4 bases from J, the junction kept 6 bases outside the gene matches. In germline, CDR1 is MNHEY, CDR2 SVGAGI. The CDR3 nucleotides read TGTGCCAGCAGTTACCACCGGACAGGGGGACCAGATACGCAGTATTTT. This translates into CASSYHRTGGPDTQYF.

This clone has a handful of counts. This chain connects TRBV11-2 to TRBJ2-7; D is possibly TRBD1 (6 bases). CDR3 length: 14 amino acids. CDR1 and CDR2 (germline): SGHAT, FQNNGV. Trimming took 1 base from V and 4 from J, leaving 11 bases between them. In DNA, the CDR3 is TGTGCCAGCAGCTTAGGGCAGGGGCGGTACGAGCAGTACTTC. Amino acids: CASSLGQGRYEQYF.

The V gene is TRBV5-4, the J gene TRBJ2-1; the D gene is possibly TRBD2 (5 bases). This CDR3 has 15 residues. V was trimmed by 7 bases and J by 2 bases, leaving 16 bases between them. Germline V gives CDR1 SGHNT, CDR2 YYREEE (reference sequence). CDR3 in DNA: TGTGCCAGCGCAGCTAGCAGCAACACCTACAATGAGCAGTTCTTC. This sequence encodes CASAASSNTYNEQFF.

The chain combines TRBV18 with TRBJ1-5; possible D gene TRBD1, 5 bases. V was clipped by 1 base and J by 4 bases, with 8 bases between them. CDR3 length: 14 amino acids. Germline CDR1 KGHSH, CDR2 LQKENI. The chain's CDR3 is CASSPLGANQPQHF. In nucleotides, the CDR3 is TGTGCCAGCTCACCACTAGGGGCAAATCAGCCCCAGCATTTT. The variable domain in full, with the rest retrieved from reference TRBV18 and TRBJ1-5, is NAGVMQNPRHLVRRRGQEARLRCSPMKGHSHVYWYRQLPEEGLKFMVYLQKENIIDESGMPKERFSAEFPKEGPSILRIQQVVRGDSAAYFCASSPLGANQPQHFGDGTRLSIL.

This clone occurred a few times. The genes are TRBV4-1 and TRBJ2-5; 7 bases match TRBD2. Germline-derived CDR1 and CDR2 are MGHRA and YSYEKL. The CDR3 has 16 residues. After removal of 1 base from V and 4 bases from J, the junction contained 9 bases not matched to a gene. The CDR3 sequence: CASSQGGSGLGETQYF. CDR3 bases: TGCGCCAGCAGCCAAGGTGGGAGCGGACTAGGAGAGACCCAGTACTTC.

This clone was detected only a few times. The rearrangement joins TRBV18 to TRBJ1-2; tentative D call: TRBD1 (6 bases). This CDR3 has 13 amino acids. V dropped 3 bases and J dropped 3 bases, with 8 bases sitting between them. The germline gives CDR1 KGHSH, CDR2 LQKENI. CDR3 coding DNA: TGTGCCAGCTCACCTAGACAGGACTATGGCTACACCTTC. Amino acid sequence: CASSPRQDYGYTF.

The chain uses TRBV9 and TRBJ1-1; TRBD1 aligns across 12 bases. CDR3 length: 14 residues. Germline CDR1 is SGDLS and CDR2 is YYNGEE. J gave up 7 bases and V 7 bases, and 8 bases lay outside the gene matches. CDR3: CASRRGTGGDEAFF. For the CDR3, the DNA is TGTGCCAGCCGGCGGGGGACAGGGGGCGATGAAGCTTTCTTT.

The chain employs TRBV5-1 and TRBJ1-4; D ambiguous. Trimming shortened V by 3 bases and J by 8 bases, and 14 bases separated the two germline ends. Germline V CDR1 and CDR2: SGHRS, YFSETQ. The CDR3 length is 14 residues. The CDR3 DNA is TGCGCCAGCAGCTCCGCCAGGTCTCCGGAAAAACTGTTTTTT. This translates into CASSSARSPEKLFF.

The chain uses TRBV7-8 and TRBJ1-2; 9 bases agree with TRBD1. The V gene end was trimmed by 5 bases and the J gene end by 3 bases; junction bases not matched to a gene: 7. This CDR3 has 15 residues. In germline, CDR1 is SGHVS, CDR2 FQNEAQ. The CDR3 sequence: CASSPTRDRDYGYTF. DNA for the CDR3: TGTGCCAGCAGCCCCACCAGGGACAGGGACTATGGCTACACCTTC.

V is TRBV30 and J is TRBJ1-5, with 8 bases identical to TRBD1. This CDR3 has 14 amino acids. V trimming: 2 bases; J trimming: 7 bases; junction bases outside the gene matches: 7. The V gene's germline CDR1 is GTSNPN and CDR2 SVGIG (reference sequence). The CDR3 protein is CAWSPRGLGQPQHF. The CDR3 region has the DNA TGTGCCTGGAGTCCCAGGGGGCTGGGGCAGCCCCAGCATTTT.

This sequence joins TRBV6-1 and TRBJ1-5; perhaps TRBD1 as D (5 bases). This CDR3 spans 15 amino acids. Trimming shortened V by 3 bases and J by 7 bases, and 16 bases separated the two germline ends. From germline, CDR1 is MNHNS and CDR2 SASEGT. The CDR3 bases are TGTGCCAGCAGTGAGTCAGCGGGGGGATGGCAGCCCCAGCATTTT. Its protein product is CASSESAGGWQPQHF.

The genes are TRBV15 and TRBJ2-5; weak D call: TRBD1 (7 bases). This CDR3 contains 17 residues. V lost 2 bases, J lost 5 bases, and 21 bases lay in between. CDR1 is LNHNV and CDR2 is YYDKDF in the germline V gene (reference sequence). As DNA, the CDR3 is TGTGCCACCAGCAGATTAGTCAGGGGGGCTCCAGGGGAGACCCAGTACTTC. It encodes CATSRLVRGAPGETQYF.

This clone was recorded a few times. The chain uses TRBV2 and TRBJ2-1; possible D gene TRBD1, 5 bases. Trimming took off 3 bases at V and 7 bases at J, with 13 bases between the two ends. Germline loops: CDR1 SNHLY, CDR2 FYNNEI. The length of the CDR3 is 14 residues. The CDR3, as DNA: TGTGCCAGCAGTGAGATTCGGACAACTAATGAGCAGTTCTTC. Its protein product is CASSEIRTTNEQFF.

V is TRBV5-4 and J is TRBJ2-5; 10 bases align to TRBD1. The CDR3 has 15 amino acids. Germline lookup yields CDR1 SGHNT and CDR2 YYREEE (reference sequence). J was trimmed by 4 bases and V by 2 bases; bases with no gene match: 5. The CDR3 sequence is CASSLGTGVGETQYF. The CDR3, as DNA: TGTGCCAGCAGCTTAGGGACAGGGGTCGGAGAGACCCAGTACTTC.

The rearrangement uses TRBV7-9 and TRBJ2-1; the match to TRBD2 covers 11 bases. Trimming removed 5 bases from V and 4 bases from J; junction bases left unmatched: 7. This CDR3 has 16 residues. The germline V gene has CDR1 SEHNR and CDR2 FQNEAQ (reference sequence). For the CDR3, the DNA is TGTGCCAGCAGCCCTAGGGGGACTAGCGGATACAATGAGCAGTTCTTC. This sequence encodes CASSPRGTSGYNEQFF.

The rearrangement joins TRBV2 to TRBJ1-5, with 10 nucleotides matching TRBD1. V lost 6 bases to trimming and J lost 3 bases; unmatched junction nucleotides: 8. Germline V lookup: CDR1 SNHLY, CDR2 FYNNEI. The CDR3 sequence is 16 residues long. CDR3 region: CASRGQGRSYNQPQHF. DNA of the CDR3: TGTGCCAGCAGGGGACAGGGGCGATCTTACAATCAGCCCCAGCATTTT.

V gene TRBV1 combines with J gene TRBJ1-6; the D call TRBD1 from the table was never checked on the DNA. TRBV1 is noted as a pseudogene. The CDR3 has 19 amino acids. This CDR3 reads CTSSQEGKGPSSYNSPLHF. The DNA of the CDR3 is TGCACCAGCAGCCAAGAGGGGAAGGGGCCCAGCTCCTATAATTCACCCCTCCACTTT.

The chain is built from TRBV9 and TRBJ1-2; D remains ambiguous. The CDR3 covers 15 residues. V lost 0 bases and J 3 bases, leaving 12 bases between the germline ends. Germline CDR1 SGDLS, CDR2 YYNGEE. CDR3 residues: CASSVEVDTDYGYTF. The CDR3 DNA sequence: TGTGCCAGCAGCGTAGAGGTTGACACGGACTATGGCTACACCTTC. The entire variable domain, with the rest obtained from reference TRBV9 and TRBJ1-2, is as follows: DSGVTQTPKHLITATGQRVTLRCSPRSGDLSVYWYQQSLDQGLQFLIQYYNGEERAKGNILERFSAQQFPDLHSELNLSSLELGDSALYFCASSVEVDTDYGYTFGSGTRLTVV.

CDR3 in amino acids: CASSLLRDTIYF. DNA for the CDR3: TGTGCCAGCAGCTTACTCCGAGACACCATATATTTT. V is TRBV7-2 and J is TRBJ1-3; D not certain. This CDR3 contains 12 residues. Between the trimmed V and J ends, which lost 2 bases and 8 bases, there was a span of 7 bases. Germline CDR1 and CDR2: SGHTA and FQGNSA.

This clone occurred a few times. CDR3 protein: CASSDGSAGEYEQYF. Written as DNA, the CDR3 is TGTGCCAGCAGTGACGGTTCAGCGGGAGAATACGAGCAGTACTTC. J is TRBJ2-7 and V is TRBV25-1, with 8 bases fitting TRBD2. The CDR3 totals 15 residues. The V and J ends lost 3 bases and 4 bases, in that order; junction bases with no gene match: 8. The germline CDR1 and CDR2 sequences are MGHDK and SYGVNS.

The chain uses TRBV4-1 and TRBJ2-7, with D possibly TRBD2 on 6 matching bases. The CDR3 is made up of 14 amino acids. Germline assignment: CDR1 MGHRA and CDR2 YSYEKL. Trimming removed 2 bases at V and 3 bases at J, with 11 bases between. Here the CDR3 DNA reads TGCGCCAGCAGCCAAACAGGACTAAGCTACGAGCAGTACTTC. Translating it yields CASSQTGLSYEQYF.